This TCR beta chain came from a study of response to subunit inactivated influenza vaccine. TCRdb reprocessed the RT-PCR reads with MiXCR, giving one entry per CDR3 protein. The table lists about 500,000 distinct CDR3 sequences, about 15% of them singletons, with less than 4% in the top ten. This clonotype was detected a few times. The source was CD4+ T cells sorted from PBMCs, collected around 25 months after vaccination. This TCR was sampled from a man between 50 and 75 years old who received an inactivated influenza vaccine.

This chain's CDR3 is CASSQNPVSTDTQYF. For the CDR3, the DNA is TGCGCCAGCAGCCAAAACCCAGTTAGCACAGATACGCAGTATTTT. This chain uses TRBV4-3 with TRBJ2-3; D not resolved. The germline V and J ends were trimmed by 2 bases and 0 bases, with 9 bases remaining between them. The CDR3 is 15 amino acids. The germline V gene encodes CDR1 LGHNA and CDR2 YSLEER.